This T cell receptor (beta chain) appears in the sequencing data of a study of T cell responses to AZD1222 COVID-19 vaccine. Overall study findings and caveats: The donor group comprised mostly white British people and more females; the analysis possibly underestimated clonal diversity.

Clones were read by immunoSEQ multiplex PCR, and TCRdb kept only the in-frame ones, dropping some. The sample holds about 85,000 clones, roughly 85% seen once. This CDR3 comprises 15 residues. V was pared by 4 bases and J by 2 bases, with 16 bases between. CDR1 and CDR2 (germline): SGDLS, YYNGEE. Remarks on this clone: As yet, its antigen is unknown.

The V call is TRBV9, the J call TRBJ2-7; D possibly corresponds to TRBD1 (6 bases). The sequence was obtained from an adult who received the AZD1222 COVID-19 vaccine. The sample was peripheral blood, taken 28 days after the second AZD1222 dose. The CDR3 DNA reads TGTGCCAGCAGCTCCACCGGGACACAACCCTACGAGCAGTACTTC. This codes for CASSSTGTQPYEQYF.